A single sample gave rise to the 30 T cell receptor beta chains below, sequenced in a study of T cells after yellow fever vaccination. TCRdb redid the calling of the 5' RACE reads with MiXCR, one entry per CDR3 protein. Among 610,000 or so distinct CDR3 sequences listed, approximately 13% were seen once. Source: PBMCs, taken on the day of the yellow fever booster vaccination. The receptors shown here come from a man aged 30-40 years who received the YFV17D yellow fever vaccine.

The genes are TRBV11-2 and TRBJ1-1, with D perhaps matching TRBD1 (5 bases). This CDR3 comprises 13 residues. Germline CDR1 and CDR2: SGHAT and FQNNGV. Trimming removed 5 bases from V and 5 bases from J, with 12 bases in between. CDR3 sequence reads: CASSRDLRTEAFF. The DNA for the CDR3 is TGTGCCAGCAGCAGGGACCTGCGGACTGAAGCTTTCTTT.

This clonotype has ten or more counts. This chain connects TRBV7-9 to TRBJ1-2; TRBD1 is a possible D gene (5 bases). Germline CDR1 SEHNR, CDR2 FQNEAQ (reference sequence). Trimming left V 5 bases short and J 6 bases short, with 13 bases between. The CDR3 spans 13 residues. The CDR3, as DNA: TGTGCCAGCAGCCCCAGCGGGGGAAATGGCTACACCTTC. It encodes CASSPSGGNGYTF. Supplemented by reference TRBV7-9 and TRBJ1-2, the full variable domain reads DTGVSQNPRHKITKRGQNVTFRCDPISEHNRLYWYRQTLGQGPEFLTYFQNEAQLEKSRLLSDRFSAERPKGSFSTLEIQRTEQGDSAMYLCASSPSGGNGYTFGSGTRLTVV.

This clonotype was found many times. V is TRBV20-1 and J is TRBJ1-5; 7 positions match TRBD1. The CDR3 loop spans 14 amino acids. Germline assignment: CDR1 DFQATT and CDR2 SNEGSKA (reference sequence). Trimming removed 0 bases from V and 7 bases from J; junction bases left unmatched: 6. Here the CDR3 DNA reads TGCAGTGCTAGAGATCAGAACAGGGGACAGCCCCAGCATTTT. Protein: CSARDQNRGQPQHF.

V gene TRBV29-1 combines with J gene TRBJ2-5; TRBD2 matches 11 bases. After removal of 7 bases from V and 4 bases from J, the junction contained 8 bases not matched to a gene. CDR3 size: 14 residues. Germline lookup yields CDR1 SQVTM and CDR2 ANQGSEA. The CDR3 spells CSASDSGRAETQYF. The CDR3 nucleotides are TGCAGCGCAAGTGATAGCGGGAGGGCAGAGACCCAGTACTTC.

This clonotype has only a few counts. This rearrangement joins TRBV7-6 to TRBJ2-5; no reliable D call. Trimming removed 4 bases at V and 6 bases at J, with 12 bases between. This CDR3 is 13 amino acids long. Looked up from germline, CDR1 is SGHVS and CDR2 is FNYEAQ. The CDR3 DNA reads TGTGCCAGCAGCTCCCCCATGGGCCAGACCCAGTACTTC. Amino acid sequence: CASSSPMGQTQYF.

This clonotype was observed a handful of times. CDR3 DNA sequence: TGTGCCAGCAGTACGACTGGCACAGATACGCAGTATTTT. Protein: CASSTTGTDTQYF. The chain employs TRBV12-3 or TRBV12-4 and TRBJ2-3; D ambiguous. This CDR3 region has 13 residues. V gave up 5 bases and J gave up 1 base, with 7 bases separating them.

The V call is TRBV20-1, the J call TRBJ1-5, with 8 bases matching TRBD1. Germline loops: CDR1 DFQATT, CDR2 SNEGSKA (reference sequence). This CDR3 has 13 residues. Germline trimming cut 3 bases from V and 3 bases from J; bases unmatched to any gene: 1. CDR3 sequence: CSARTGANQPQHF. The CDR3 DNA reads TGCAGTGCTAGGACAGGGGCCAATCAGCCCCAGCATTTT.

The chain employs TRBV5-1 and TRBJ1-6; D unresolved. From germline, CDR1 is SGHRS and CDR2 YFSETQ. The germline V and J ends were trimmed by 2 bases and 10 bases, with 13 bases remaining between them. This CDR3 is built from 14 residues. In DNA form, the CDR3 reads TGCGCCAGCAGCTTTGAAATGGGATCCTCACCCCTCCACTTT. Encoded protein: CASSFEMGSSPLHF. The full variable domain, in which reference TRBV5-1 and TRBJ1-6 provide the parts outside the CDR3, is KAGVTQTPRYLIKTRGQQVTLSCSPISGHRSVSWYQQTPGQGLQFLFEYFSETQRNKGNFPGRFSGRQFSNSRSEMNVSTLELGDSALYLCASSFEMGSSPLHFGNGTRLTVT.

This clonotype has a handful of counts. The genes are TRBV7-2 and TRBJ1-2, with D maybe TRBD1 (6 bases). CDR1 is SGHTA and CDR2 is FQGNSA in the germline V gene. Trimming removed 6 bases from V and 2 bases from J, with 16 bases in between. The length of the CDR3 is 15 residues. CDR3 nucleotides: TGTGCCAGCAGTTCCATCACCGGACAGAACTATGGCTACACCTTC. It specifies CASSSITGQNYGYTF.

J is TRBJ2-7 and V is TRBV29-1, with 14 bases fitting TRBD2. In germline, CDR1 is SQVTM, CDR2 ANQGSEA. V gave up 7 bases and J gave up 6 bases; unmatched junction bases: 2. This CDR3 region has 12 residues. This chain's CDR3 is CSAGLAGVEQYF. CDR3 sequence (DNA): TGCAGCGCGGGACTAGCGGGAGTCGAGCAGTACTTC.

In its sample, this clonotype was seen a few times. The V call is TRBV7-9, the J call TRBJ2-3, with a tentative D call TRBD2 (6 bases). Deletions cut 6 bases from V and 1 base from J, with 14 bases between. This CDR3 is 15 amino acids long. Germline V gives CDR1 SEHNR, CDR2 FQNEAQ (reference sequence). The CDR3 bases are TGTGCCAGCAGATGGGGGGAGGAAGGCACAGATACGCAGTATTTT. Amino acids: CASRWGEEGTDTQYF.

In this sample, this clonotype turned up a few times. The chain is built from TRBV6-1 and TRBJ2-1; D is unclear. The V end lost 6 bases, the J end lost 0 bases, and 9 bases lay between the germline ends. Germline CDR1 and CDR2: MNHNS and SASEGT. This CDR3 contains 14 residues. The CDR3 loop is CASSRLSSYNEQFF. In nucleotides, the CDR3 is TGTGCCAGCAGCCGGTTGAGCTCCTACAATGAGCAGTTCTTC.

The V call is TRBV19, the J call TRBJ2-6; D possibly matches TRBD1 or TRBD2 (5 bases each). Looked up from germline, CDR1 is LNHDA and CDR2 is SQIVND (reference sequence). Trimming shortened V by 5 bases and J by 4 bases, and 21 bases separated the two germline ends. This CDR3 comprises 18 residues. The CDR3 spells CASSFRGPKSGGANVLTF. The CDR3 DNA follows: TGTGCCAGTAGTTTCCGGGGACCCAAGTCGGGGGGGGCCAACGTCCTGACTTTC. Combining the CDR3 with reference TRBV19 and TRBJ2-6 gives the whole variable domain DGGITQSPKYLFRKEGQNVTLSCEQNLNHDAMYWYRQDPGQGLRLIYYSQIVNDFQKGDIAEGYSVSREKKESFPLTVTSAQKNPTAFYLCASSFRGPKSGGANVLTFGAGSRLTVL.

This chain uses TRBV7-2 with TRBJ1-6; no clear D. Germline V gives CDR1 SGHTA, CDR2 FQGNSA. CDR3 length: 14 amino acids. Trimming took 5 bases from V and 5 from J, leaving 10 bases between them. CDR3 sequence: CASSLSPDNSPLHF. In nucleotides, the CDR3 is TGTGCCAGCAGCCTTTCTCCGGATAATTCACCCCTCCACTTT.

V gene TRBV27 combines with J gene TRBJ2-2; the match to TRBD2 covers 14 bases. Germline CDR1 MNHEY, CDR2 SMNVEV (reference sequence). V shed 3 bases, J shed 1 base, and the junction held 4 bases outside the gene matches. The CDR3 length is 18 residues. The CDR3 region has the DNA TGTGCCAGCAGTTTGTCGACTAGCGGGAGGGGGAACACCGGGGAGCTGTTTTTT. As protein: CASSLSTSGRGNTGELFF.

This clonotype was recorded many times. The chain links TRBV7-6 to TRBJ2-1; D not resolved. V was shortened by 6 bases and J by 0 bases, with 12 bases between the two germline ends. The CDR3 is 15 amino acids. The V gene's germline CDR1 is SGHVS and CDR2 FNYEAQ. The CDR3 DNA sequence: TGTGCCAGCAGTGCGGCCATTAGCTCCTACAATGAGCAGTTCTTC. This codes for CASSAAISSYNEQFF. The variable domain in full, with the rest retrieved from reference TRBV7-6 and TRBJ2-1, is GAGVSQSPRYKVTKRGQDVALRCDPISGHVSLYWYRQALGQGPEFLTYFNYEAQQDKSGLPNDRFSAERPEGSISTLTIQRTEQRDSAMYRCASSAAISSYNEQFFGPGTRLTVL.

Ten or more counts support this clonotype. The chain joins TRBV12-3 or TRBV12-4 to TRBJ2-2; TRBD2 matches 8 bases. This CDR3 region has 16 residues. V lost 3 bases, J lost 4 bases, and 7 bases stayed unmatched. The CDR3 DNA follows: TGTGCCAGCAGTTTCCCCAGCGGGAGATTCACCGGGGAGCTGTTTTTT. This encodes CASSFPSGRFTGELFF.

This clonotype turned up a few times. The chain links TRBV6-5 to TRBJ2-2; D may be TRBD1 (6 bases). CDR1 and CDR2 (germline): MNHEY, SVGAGI. CDR3 length: 16 residues. V dropped 0 bases and J dropped 5 bases, with 13 bases sitting between them. CDR3 in DNA: TGTGCCAGCAGTTACTCATACAGGGAAATAACCGGGGAGCTGTTTTTT. This codes for CASSYSYREITGELFF.

This clonotype was recorded a few times. The chain recombines TRBV12-3 or TRBV12-4 with TRBJ2-1, with a possible D match to TRBD1 (7 bases). The CDR3 contains 14 residues. With 6 bases removed from V and 10 bases from J, the gap between germline ends came to 19 bases. CDR3 in DNA: TGTGCCAGCAGCGGCGGGGCCAGGGGGGAGGAGCAGTTCTTC. Its protein is CASSGGARGEEQFF.

This clonotype was counted a few times. The V call is TRBV20-1, the J call TRBJ2-3; 9 bases map to TRBD2. This CDR3 spans 16 amino acids. Germline-derived CDR1 and CDR2 are DFQATT and SNEGSKA (reference sequence). With V trimmed by 0 bases and J by 5 bases, 9 bases remained unmatched. The chain's CDR3 is CSARDRSSGTLDTQYF. The CDR3 coding sequence is TGCAGTGCTAGAGATAGGTCTAGCGGGACGCTAGATACGCAGTATTTT.

The V and J genes are TRBV27 and TRBJ2-5, with D perhaps matching TRBD1 or TRBD2 (5 bases each). CDR1 is MNHEY, CDR2 SMNVEV, per germline (reference sequence). The CDR3 is made up of 16 amino acids. Trimming cost V 2 bases and J 4 bases, with 17 bases left between them. Here the CDR3 reads CASSLKRTSGSETQYF. CDR3 DNA sequence: TGTGCCAGCAGTTTAAAGCGGACAAGTGGGTCAGAGACCCAGTACTTC.

This clonotype was observed a handful of times. CDR3 sequence (DNA): TGTGCCAGCAGTTTAAAGTGGTTCAACGCTTTCTTT. Protein product: CASSLKWFNAFF. The rearrangement joins TRBV28 to TRBJ1-1, with D unresolved. Looked up from germline, CDR1 is MDHEN and CDR2 is SYDVKM. V was clipped by 2 bases and J by 11 bases, with 12 bases between them. CDR3 length: 12 amino acids.

The chain carries TRBV6-1 and TRBJ2-7, with 9 bases matching TRBD1. The CDR3 is made up of 14 amino acids. Germline CDR1 MNHNS, CDR2 SASEGT. Trimming took 5 bases from V and 4 from J; bases not matched to a gene: 6. The CDR3 DNA follows: TGTGCCAGCAGTCCTTGGGACAGGGCGTACGAGCAGTACTTC. Translated, it gives CASSPWDRAYEQYF.

The sample holds a few counts of this clonotype. The chain uses TRBV19 and TRBJ2-1; D unclear. The CDR3 loop spans 12 amino acids. Germline CDR1 LNHDA, CDR2 SQIVND (reference sequence). V shed 3 bases and J shed 9 bases, with 9 bases lying between them. In nucleotides, the CDR3 is TGTGCCAGTAGTATCGGGCAGATTGAGCAGTTCTTC. Its protein product is CASSIGQIEQFF.

This clonotype was seen more than once but under ten times. The chain employs TRBV7-9 and TRBJ2-7; the D is unclear. Germline CDR1 SEHNR, CDR2 FQNEAQ (reference sequence). This CDR3 spans 13 amino acids. V dropped 3 bases and J dropped 2 bases, with 8 bases sitting between them. DNA for the CDR3: TGTGCCAGCAGCTTGTCAGACCCCTACGAGCAGTACTTC. This encodes CASSLSDPYEQYF.

This clonotype was counted a few times. V gene TRBV12-3 or TRBV12-4 combines with J gene TRBJ1-1; D gene unclear. V was trimmed by 3 bases and J by 2 bases, leaving 10 bases between them. This CDR3 is 14 amino acids long. The CDR3 sequence: CASSFVGHNTEAFF. The CDR3 DNA is TGTGCCAGCAGTTTCGTCGGCCATAACACTGAAGCTTTCTTT.

V is TRBV5-1 and J is TRBJ2-2; unclear D gene. Germline-derived CDR1 and CDR2 are SGHRS and YFSETQ. The V and J ends lost 3 bases and 2 bases respectively, with 14 bases between them. The CDR3 extends over 16 amino acids. CDR3 residues: CASSSLVQENTGELFF. CDR3 nucleotide sequence: TGCGCCAGCAGCTCCTTAGTGCAGGAAAACACCGGGGAGCTGTTTTTT.

Ten or more counts support this clonotype. The chain uses TRBV5-6 and TRBJ2-5, with 10 bases lining up with TRBD1. The CDR3 extends over 14 amino acids. Trimming cost V 5 bases and J 5 bases; bases outside gene matches: 6. The germline gives CDR1 SGHDT, CDR2 YYEEEE. The CDR3 bases are TGTGCCAGCAGTCGGGGACAGGGGAGTGAGACCCAGTACTTC. The encoded protein is CASSRGQGSETQYF.

This clonotype has a count of ten or more. The V call is TRBV29-1, the J call TRBJ2-5; 14 bases agree with TRBD2. The V and J ends lost 7 bases and 5 bases, in that order; junction bases with no gene match: 6. The length of the CDR3 is 14 residues. Germline CDR1 is SQVTM and CDR2 is ANQGSEA. CDR3 in amino acids: CSGGTSGSTETQYF. The CDR3 DNA follows: TGCAGCGGGGGGACTAGCGGGAGTACTGAGACCCAGTACTTC.

This clonotype was observed a handful of times. No DNA is shown, since the ends of the CDR3 on it are uncertain; the CDR3 is the one TCRdb lists. The rearrangement joins TRBV7-8 to TRBJ2-1; TRBD1 reflects the table's D call only, with no check against the DNA. Germline loops: CDR1 SGHVS, CDR2 FQNEAQ. With termini counted, the CDR3 has 16 amino acids. This CDR3 is CASILGLSRSYNEQFF.